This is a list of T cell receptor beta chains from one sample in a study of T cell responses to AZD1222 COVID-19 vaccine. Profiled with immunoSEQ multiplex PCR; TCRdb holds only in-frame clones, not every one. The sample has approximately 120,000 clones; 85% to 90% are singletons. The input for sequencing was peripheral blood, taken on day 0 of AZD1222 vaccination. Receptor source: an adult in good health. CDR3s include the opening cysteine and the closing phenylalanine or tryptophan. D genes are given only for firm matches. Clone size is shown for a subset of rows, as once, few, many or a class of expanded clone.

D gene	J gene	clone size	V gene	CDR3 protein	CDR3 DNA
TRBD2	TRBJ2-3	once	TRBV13	CASSPAPTTSGGGDTQYF	TGTGCCAGCAGCCCAGCCCCTACCACTAGCGGGGGTGGGGATACGCAGTATTTT
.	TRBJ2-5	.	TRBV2	CASSETASRETQYF	TGTGCCAGCAGTGAGACAGCCTCCAGGGAGACCCAGTACTTC
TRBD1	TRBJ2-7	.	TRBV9	CASSVEGQLPQYF	TGTGCCAGCAGCGTAGAGGGACAGCTCCCGCAGTACTTC
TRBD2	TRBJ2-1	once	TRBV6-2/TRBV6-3	CASGRDRLAGVEGRTYNEQFF	TGTGCCAGCGGCCGGGACAGACTAGCGGGAGTTGAAGGCAGGACCTACAATGAGCAGTTCTTC
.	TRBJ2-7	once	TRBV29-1	CSVGQGETYEQYF	TGCAGCGTTGGTCAGGGCGAAACCTACGAGCAGTACTTC
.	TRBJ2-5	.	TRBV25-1	CASSEQGRGQETQYF	TGTGCCAGCTCTGAACAGGGTAGAGGCCAAGAGACCCAGTACTTC
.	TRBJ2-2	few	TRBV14	CASSHDLGTGELFF	TGTGCCAGCAGCCATGACTTGGGCACCGGGGAGCTGTTTTTT
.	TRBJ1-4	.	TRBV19	CASNGGSNEKLFF	TGTGCCAGTAACGGAGGGTCTAATGAAAAACTGTTTTTT
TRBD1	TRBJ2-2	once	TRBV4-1	CASTDRGGTGELFF	TGCGCCAGCACGGACAGGGGCGGCACCGGGGAGCTGTTTTTT
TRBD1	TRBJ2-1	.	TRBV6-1	CASSEQGQGVNEQFF	TGTGCCAGCAGTGAACAAGGACAGGGAGTTAATGAGCAGTTCTTC
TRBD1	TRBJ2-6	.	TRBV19	CASSPSGTGGSGANVLTF	TGTGCCAGTAGTCCTTCCGGGACAGGGGGCTCTGGGGCCAACGTCCTGACTTTC
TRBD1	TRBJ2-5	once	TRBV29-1	CSVGGWTQRGQGKETQYF	TGCAGCGTTGGGGGGTGGACCCAGAGAGGACAGGGGAAGGAGACCCAGTACTTC
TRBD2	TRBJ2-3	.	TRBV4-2	CASSNTGTSVYTQYF	TGTGCCAGCAGTAATACCGGGACTAGCGTCTATACGCAGTATTTT
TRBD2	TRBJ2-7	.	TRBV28	CASSYMGGRPNEQYF	TGTGCCAGCAGCTACATGGGCGGGAGGCCCAACGAGCAGTACTTC
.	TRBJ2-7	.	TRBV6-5	CASSRPAAEQYF	TGTGCCAGCAGCCGTCCGGCGGCCGAGCAGTACTTC
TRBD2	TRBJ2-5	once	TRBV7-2	CASSLASGRSLETQYF	TGTGCCAGCAGCCTTGCGAGCGGGAGATCCTTGGAGACCCAGTACTTC
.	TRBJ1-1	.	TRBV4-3	CASSQDPAGVSTEAFF	TGCGCCAGCAGCCAAGATCCGGCAGGGGTGAGCACTGAAGCTTTCTTT
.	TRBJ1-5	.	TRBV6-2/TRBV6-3	CASSPGTIGNQPQHF	TGTGCCAGCAGTCCCGGGACGATTGGCAATCAGCCCCAGCATTTT
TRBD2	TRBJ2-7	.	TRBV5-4	CASSLAPSGSSHEQYF	TGTGCCAGCAGCTTGGCGCCTAGCGGGAGTTCCCACGAGCAGTACTTC
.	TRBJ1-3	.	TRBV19	CASPGRDGNTIYF	TGTGCCAGTCCAGGACGGGATGGAAACACCATATATTTT
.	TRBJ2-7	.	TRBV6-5	CAGGPGGVEQYF	TGTGCCGGAGGGCCTGGTGGAGTAGAGCAGTACTTC
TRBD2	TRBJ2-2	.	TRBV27	CATRVREGPAGELFF	TGTGCCACCCGAGTGAGGGAGGGCCCCGCCGGGGAGCTGTTTTTT
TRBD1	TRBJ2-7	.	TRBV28	CASTDREDQYF	TGTGCCAGTACGGACAGGGAGGATCAGTACTTC
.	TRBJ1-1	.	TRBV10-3	CAISVGPRMNTEAFF	TGTGCCATCAGTGTCGGACCTCGGATGAACACTGAAGCTTTCTTT
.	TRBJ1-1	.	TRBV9	CASSSWGGGGTEAFF	TGTGCCAGCAGCAGTTGGGGCGGCGGTGGCACTGAAGCTTTCTTT
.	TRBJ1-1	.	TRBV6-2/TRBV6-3	CASSFGTFNTEAFF	TGTGCCAGCAGTTTTGGTACCTTTAACACTGAAGCTTTCTTT
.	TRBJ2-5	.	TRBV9	CASSVGLATEETQYF	TGTGCCAGCAGCGTCGGTCTAGCAACAGAAGAGACCCAGTACTTC
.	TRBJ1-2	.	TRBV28	CASSYGAIYGYTF	TGTGCCAGCAGTTACGGTGCTATCTATGGCTACACCTTC
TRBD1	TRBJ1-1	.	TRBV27	CASSNRGIRGTEAFF	TGTGCCAGCAGCAACAGGGGGATAAGGGGTACTGAAGCTTTCTTT
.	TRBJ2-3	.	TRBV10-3	CAISESSGASTDTQYF	TGTGCCATCAGTGAGTCCTCAGGGGCTAGCACAGATACGCAGTATTTT
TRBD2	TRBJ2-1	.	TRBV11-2	CASSLGLAGGYYNEQFF	TGTGCCAGCAGCTTAGGACTAGCGGGAGGATATTACAATGAGCAGTTCTTC
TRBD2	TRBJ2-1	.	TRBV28	CASTVAGGVWNEQFF	TGTGCCAGCACAGTAGCGGGGGGGGTTTGGAATGAGCAGTTCTTC
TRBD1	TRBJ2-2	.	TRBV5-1	CASSPSGTGVTGELFF	TGCGCCAGCAGCCCCTCCGGGACAGGGGTCACCGGGGAGCTGTTTTTT
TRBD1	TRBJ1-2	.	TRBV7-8	CASSRGTGDYGYTF	TGTGCCAGCAGCCGCGGGACAGGGGACTATGGCTACACCTTC
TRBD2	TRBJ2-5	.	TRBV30	CAWRRGTSGNEKTQYF	TGTGCCTGGAGACGGGGGACTAGCGGGAACGAAAAGACCCAGTACTTC
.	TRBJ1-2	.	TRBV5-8	CASSLVLRGEGYTF	TGTGCCAGCAGCTTGGTACTGAGAGGGGAAGGCTACACCTTC
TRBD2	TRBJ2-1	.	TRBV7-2	CASSYIAGVINEQFF	TGTGCCAGCAGCTATATAGCGGGAGTCATCAATGAGCAGTTCTTC
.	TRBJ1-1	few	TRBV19	CASTGGFSEAFF	TGTGCCAGCACTGGGGGTTTCTCTGAAGCTTTCTTT
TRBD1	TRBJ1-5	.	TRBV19	CASRARQGAGQPQHF	TGTGCCAGTCGGGCGCGGCAGGGGGCAGGGCAGCCCCAGCATTTT
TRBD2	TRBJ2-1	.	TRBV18	CASSPQAGAYNEQFF	TGTGCCAGCTCACCACAAGCGGGAGCCTACAATGAGCAGTTCTTC
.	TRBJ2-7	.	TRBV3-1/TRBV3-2	CASSPPLPPSYEQYF	TGTGCCAGCAGCCCACCGCTACCTCCTTCCTACGAGCAGTACTTC
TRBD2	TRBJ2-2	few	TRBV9	CASSVDRGRGGELFF	TGTGCCAGCAGCGTAGACCGGGGGAGGGGCGGGGAGCTGTTTTTT
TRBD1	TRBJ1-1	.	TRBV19	CASSHPQGAGITEAFF	TGTGCCAGTAGCCACCCACAGGGGGCTGGAATCACTGAAGCTTTCTTT
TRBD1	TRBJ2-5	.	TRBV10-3	CAISQGAGETQYF	TGTGCCATCAGTCAGGGGGCCGGTGAGACCCAGTACTTC
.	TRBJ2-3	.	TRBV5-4	CASSLSGLTDTQYF	TGTGCCAGCAGCTTGAGTGGGCTCACAGATACGCAGTATTTT
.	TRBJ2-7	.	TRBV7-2	CASSFSGTEQYF	TGTGCCAGCAGCTTTTCTGGGACAGAGCAGTACTTC
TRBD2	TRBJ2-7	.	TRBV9	CASSPQALVGLMHEQYF	TGTGCCAGCAGCCCCCAAGCGCTAGTGGGACTAATGCACGAGCAGTACTTC
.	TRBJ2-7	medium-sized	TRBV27	CASMGQTTYEQYF	TGTGCCAGCATGGGACAAACTACCTACGAGCAGTACTTC
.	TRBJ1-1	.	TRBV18	CASSSRVDNTEAFF	TGTGCCAGCTCATCCCGGGTCGATAACACTGAAGCTTTCTTT
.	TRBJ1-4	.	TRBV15	CATSRGGEKLFF	TGTGCCACCAGCAGAGGTGGCGAAAAACTGTTTTTT